Reported below is one TCR beta chain. The data are from a study of identical twins. Trimming cost V 3 bases and J 5 bases; bases outside gene matches: 7. The CDR3 length is 15 residues. TCRdb re-called the 5' RACE reads with MiXCR, one entry per CDR3 protein. In the table there are approximately 230,000 distinct CDR3 sequences, 6.5% of which are singletons. These records were also assigned to another study, of T cells expressing NK-cell markers. As that study records: Seven donors tested HCMV-seropositive and one tested seronegative among the eight sequenced. HCMV specificity of the expanded NKG2C+ T cell clones was not established.

The V call is TRBV12-3 or TRBV12-4, the J call TRBJ2-7, with 10 bases identical to TRBD2. This TCR came from a woman aged 18-29 years in good health. The sequenced material came from CD8+ T cells sorted from blood. The CDR3 protein is CASSFLAGAHDEQYF. The CDR3 DNA follows: TGTGCCAGCAGTTTCCTAGCGGGGGCCCATGACGAGCAGTACTTC.